This T cell receptor (beta chain) is drawn from a study of control samples from healthy donors and cancer patients. Here immunoSEQ multiplex PCR was the method, and the copy in TCRdb shows in-frame clones only, minus some. The sample carries 90,000 to 95,000 clones, roughly 80% recorded once. The CDR3 contains 14 residues. Germline CDR1 LNHDA, CDR2 SQIVND (reference sequence). Trimming shortened V by 10 bases and J by 7 bases, and 20 bases separated the two germline ends. Sequencing was carried out using blood. The receptor was derived from a man aged 25-45 years in good health. The chain employs TRBV19 and TRBJ2-1; D assignment may be TRBD1 or TRBD2 (5 bases each). The CDR3 coding sequence is TGTGCCACCGTCCCAACGGGACGGATAAATGAGCAGTTCTTC. Protein: CATVPTGRINEQFF. The full variable domain, its missing parts supplied by reference TRBV19 and TRBJ2-1, is DGGITQSPKYLFRKEGQNVTLSCEQNLNHDAMYWYRQDPGQGLRLIYYSQIVNDFQKGDIAEGYSVSREKKESFPLTVTSAQKNPTAFYLCATVPTGRINEQFFGPGTRLTVL.